This TCR beta chain was sequenced in a study of T cells in tuberculosis. Note on this clone: As yet, its antigen is unknown.

V was pared by 3 bases and J by 5 bases, with 24 bases of the junction left unmatched. The CDR3 has 20 amino acids. Germline V lookup: CDR1 SGHRS, CDR2 YFSETQ. Study observations and caveats: Samples were chosen by availability of cryopreserved specimens. Active tuberculosis alpha repertoires lay closer to GMM-specific TCRs than controls'.

Profiled with immunoSEQ multiplex PCR; TCRdb holds only in-frame clones, not every one. The data show some 40,000 clones, 95% seen once. Adolescents were screened for latent TB by skin test and IGRA. Each donor contributed about 110,000 T cells on average, unsorted. This TCR came from a donor aged 5-35 years with latent tuberculosis or without tuberculosis infection. This chain uses TRBV5-1 with TRBJ2-5, with TRBD1 identical over 8 bases. The sequenced sample consisted of PBMCs. This CDR3 is CASSSALYETGTGFGETQYF. The CDR3 DNA is TGCGCCAGCAGCTCAGCCTTATACGAGACCGGGACAGGCTTTGGTGAGACCCAGTACTTC. Looking up the rest from reference TRBV5-1 and TRBJ2-5 gives the full variable domain: KAGVTQTPRYLIKTRGQQVTLSCSPISGHRSVSWYQQTPGQGLQFLFEYFSETQRNKGNFPGRFSGRQFSNSRSEMNVSTLELGDSALYLCASSSALYETGTGFGETQYFGPGTRLLVL.